A selection of T cell receptor beta chains follows, all from one sample in a study of graft-versus-host responses after intestinal transplantation. The repertoire was sequenced with immunoSEQ multiplex PCR; TCRdb's copy has only in-frame clones and lacks some. The data show tens of thousands of clones, with roughly 91% seen just once and over 2% held by the top ten. These receptors' antigens are unknown. This specimen was unstimulated CD4+ T cells sorted from spleen or lymph node cells, taken before transplant. Receptor source: a human donor who was the organ donor for an intestinal transplant. The CDR3 runs from the conserved cysteine through the conserved F or W. The D gene is left open where the match is weak. Size values are once, few and many counts, or a class for expanded clones, and some rows have none.

TRBV5-1	TRBJ2-7	-	-	TGCGCCAGCAGCTTGGTAGGTGATAGCTCCTACGAGCAGTACTTC	CASSLVGDSSYEQYF
TRBV4-2	TRBJ1-2	-	TRBD1	TGTGCCAGCAGCCAAGACAGGGGGCGCGGGTATGGCTACACCTTC	CASSQDRGRGYGYTF
TRBV7-9	TRBJ2-2	-	-	TGTGCCAGCAGCTCCAGGGGTTTGAACACCGGGGAGCTGTTTTTT	CASSSRGLNTGELFF
TRBV28	TRBJ1-3	-	-	TGTGCCAGCAGTGCCGGAGGCGCTGGAAACACCATATATTTT	CASSAGGAGNTIYF
TRBV30	TRBJ1-6	-	-	TGTGCCTGGAGTAGATGGGTCCCCACCTTTAATTCACCCCTCCACTTT	CAWSRWVPTFNSPLHF
TRBV5-1	TRBJ1-1	-	-	TGCGCCAGCAGCTTGGGGCAGGACACTGAAGCTTTCTTT	CASSLGQDTEAFF
TRBV7-2	TRBJ1-2	-	-	TGTGCCAGCAGCCGGGACAATAACTATGGCTACACCTTC	CASSRDNNYGYTF
TRBV6-6	TRBJ2-1	-	-	TGTGCCAGCAGTTCCCTCCGGGCCACAGGCAATGAGCAGTTCTTC	CASSSLRATGNEQFF
TRBV29-1	TRBJ2-3	-	TRBD2	TGCAGCGCTACCACTAGCGGGAGCCCAGATACGCAGTATTTT	CSATTSGSPDTQYF
TRBV25-1	TRBJ1-5	-	-	TGTGCCAGCAGTGAATCCCCAGGGTTGGGCAATCAGCCCCAGCATTTT	CASSESPGLGNQPQHF
TRBV7-2	TRBJ1-3	-	-	TGTGCCAGCAGCTTCGGGGGGAGCTCTGGAAACACCATATATTTT	CASSFGGSSGNTIYF
TRBV19	TRBJ1-4	-	-	TGTGCCAGTAGTATACGCAGGCGCGAATTGAATAATGAAAAACTGTTTTTT	CASSIRRRELNNEKLFF
TRBV4-1	TRBJ2-4	once	-	TGCGCCAGCAGCCAAGATTGGGCCGGGTCCCCTCAGTACTTC	CASSQDWAGSPQYF
TRBV4-3	TRBJ2-7	-	TRBD2	TGCGCCAGCAGCCTTCTAGCGGGTGCCTACGAGCAGTACTTC	CASSLLAGAYEQYF
TRBV29-1	TRBJ2-4	-	-	TGCAGCGTTGATGGGGGGGGGCGGATGGCCAAAAACATTCAGTACTTC	CSVDGGGRMAKNIQYF
TRBV5-1	TRBJ2-3	-	-	TGCGCCAGCAGCTTGGGTCGACGGCGGGTCCTCCTCCTGGCAGATACGCAGTATTTT	CASSLGRRRVLLLADTQYF
TRBV19	TRBJ2-3	-	TRBD1	TGTGCCAGTAGTATGATCAGGGGGGATACGCAGTATTTT	CASSMIRGDTQYF
TRBV5-1	TRBJ2-7	-	TRBD2	TGCGCCAGCAGCCCCCTTCTAGCGGGGAGCTCCTACGAGCAGTACTTC	CASSPLLAGSSYEQYF
TRBV5-1	TRBJ1-4	-	-	TGCGCCAGCAGCTTGGATGGGGGCGAGGAGGAAAAACTGTTTTTT	CASSLDGGEEEKLFF
TRBV18	TRBJ2-1	-	-	TGTGCCAGCTCACCACGGTCGTCAGGGGACTGGCAGTTCTTC	CASSPRSSGDWQFF
TRBV30	TRBJ1-1	-	TRBD1	TGTGCCTGGCGAGACAGGGGGCGGCTGATCACTGAAGCTTTCTTT	CAWRDRGRLITEAFF